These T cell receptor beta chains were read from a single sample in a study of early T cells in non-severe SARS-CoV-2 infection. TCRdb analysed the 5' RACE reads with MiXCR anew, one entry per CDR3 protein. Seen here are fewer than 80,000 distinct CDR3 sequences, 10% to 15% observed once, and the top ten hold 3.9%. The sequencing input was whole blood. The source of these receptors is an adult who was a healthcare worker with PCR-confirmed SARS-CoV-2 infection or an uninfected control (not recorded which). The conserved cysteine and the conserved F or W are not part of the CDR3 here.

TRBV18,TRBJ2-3,ASSSGTSGSAGTDTQY
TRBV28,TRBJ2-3,ASSSGLPGVSGSTDTQY
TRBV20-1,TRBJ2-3,SEGGTDTQY
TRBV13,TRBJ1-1,ASSGGQGMREAF
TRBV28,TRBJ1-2,ASSLQGRYGYT
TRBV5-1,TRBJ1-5,ASSLGTESSNQPQH
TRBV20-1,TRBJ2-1,SAKAGTSGSYNEQF
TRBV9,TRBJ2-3,ASSPWAGGSTDTQY
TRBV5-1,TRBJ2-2,ASSFYSNTGELF
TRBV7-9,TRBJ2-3,ASRMDVADTQY
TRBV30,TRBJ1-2,AGAMTPGHRGYT
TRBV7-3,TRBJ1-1,ASQLTTYTEAF
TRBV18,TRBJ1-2,ASSPREAAGEDGYT
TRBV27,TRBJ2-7,ASSLSRDNYEQY
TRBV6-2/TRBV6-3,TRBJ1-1,ASIPGPRDTEAF
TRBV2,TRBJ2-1,ASSGGRGRNEQF
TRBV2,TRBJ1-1,ASSVAGPEAF
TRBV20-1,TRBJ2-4,SSRDRGQGGIQY
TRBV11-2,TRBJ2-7,ASSPKRQILGEQY
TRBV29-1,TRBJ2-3,STRTGPDTQY
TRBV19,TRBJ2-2,ASSAMTGGGTGELF
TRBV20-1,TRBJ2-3,SATPRDRGLVADTQY
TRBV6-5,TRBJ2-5,ASSPPLGETQY
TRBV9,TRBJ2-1,ASSVGHTSYNEQF
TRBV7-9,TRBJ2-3,ASSLGWTSGDTQY
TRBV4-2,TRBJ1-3,ASSQGPTRPAIY